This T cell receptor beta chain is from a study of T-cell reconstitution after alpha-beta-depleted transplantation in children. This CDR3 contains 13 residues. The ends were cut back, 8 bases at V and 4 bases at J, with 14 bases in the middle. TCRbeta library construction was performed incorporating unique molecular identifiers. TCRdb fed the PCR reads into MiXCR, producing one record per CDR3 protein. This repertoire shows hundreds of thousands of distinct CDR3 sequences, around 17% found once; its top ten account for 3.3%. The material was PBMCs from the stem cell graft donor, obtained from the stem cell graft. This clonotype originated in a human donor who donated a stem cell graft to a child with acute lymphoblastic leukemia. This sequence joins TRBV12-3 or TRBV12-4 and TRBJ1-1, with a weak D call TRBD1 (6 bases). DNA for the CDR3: TGTGCCAGCCCTGCACGGGGGCCCACTGAAGCTTTCTTT. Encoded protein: CASPARGPTEAFF.